This T cell receptor beta chain was captured by sequencing in a study of control samples from healthy donors and cancer patients. Germline assignment: CDR1 SGHRS and CDR2 YFSETQ. The CDR3 covers 15 residues. Trimming left V 1 base short and J 7 bases short, with 15 bases between. Produced via immunoSEQ multiplex PCR; TCRdb's table is partial and in-frame only. Here the sample spans over 200,000 clones, approximately 80% being singletons. Sequencing was performed on PBMCs. The source is a woman aged 60-75 years with lung cancer. This chain links TRBV5-1 with TRBJ1-5, with D tentatively TRBD1 (5 bases). The CDR3 sequence: CASSLSGGSEQPQHF. CDR3 sequence (DNA): TGCGCCAGCAGCTTGAGTGGGGGGAGTGAGCAGCCCCAGCATTTT.